This T cell receptor (beta chain) emerged from a study of early T cells in non-severe SARS-CoV-2 infection (dated by TCRdb to about 2021). About the investigation overall: Because TCR sequencing was done on bulk RNA from unsorted whole blood, the alpha and beta chains could not be paired. Overall study outcomes, separate from this receptor: VDJdb matching was skewed toward anti-spike CD8 responses and likely underestimated virus-specific expansions, missing private and CD4 specificities.

A case-control design nested within a healthcare worker cohort in London, UK, was used, with weekly nasopharyngeal swab PCR tests and blood sampling performed. Between 23 and 31 March 2020, the week of the UK lockdown, healthcare workers were enrolled and then followed up weekly for as long as 16 weeks. Library preparation employed 5' RACE. The reads were generated on a NextSeq 500. The TCR library protocol attached unique molecular identifiers to individual cDNA molecules to correct for sequencing error and PCR bias. Both TCR alpha and beta chains were sequenced, and tight co-correlation was observed between alpha and beta sequence abundances in each sample. As for how the authors treated the data: Decombinator V4 was used to annotate TCR sequences for V gene, J gene and CDR3. Expanded TCRs were defined as changing significantly between any two time points under a Poisson model with p below 0.0001. Abundances of TCRs were expressed as counts per million after normalisation to the total number of TCRs sequenced in each sample. MAIT TCRs were defined by TRAV1-2 paired with TRAJ12, TRAJ20 or TRAJ33, and iNKT TCRs by TRAV10 paired with TRAJ18. A search of VDJdb, accessed on 1 November 2021, was run for TCRs annotated to CMV, EBV and SARS-CoV-2, with TCRs annotated for multiple antigens excluded. TCRdb trimmed the raw reads at Q25, called clones with MiXCR and kept productive beta chains. Identical CDR3 proteins give one entry, which carries the most common genes and DNA. The V and J calls and clone size come from TCRdb's table, not from the authors' own analysis. The sample profile shows more than 80,000 distinct CDR3 sequences; 16% of them were found once. Of the sample, roughly 1.2% falls within the top ten clones.

This clonotype appeared a few times. Its antigen remains undetermined. Base qualities are not at hand, and no much larger clone is one base apart. From its cysteine to its phenylalanine, the CDR3 spans 13 amino acids. Only the CDR3 portion is preserved as DNA: 39 bases, with reading frame beginning at the first base. Compared with germline, V lacks 4 bases and J lacks 6 bases; bases without a gene match: 5. The germline V gene provides CDR1 SGHRS and CDR2 YFSETQ. Recombination connected TRBV5-1 to TRBJ2-3; 7 central nucleotides agree with TRBD2. This receptor was taken from an adult who was a healthcare worker with PCR-confirmed SARS-CoV-2 infection or an uninfected control (not recorded which). Sequencing was done on a sample of whole blood. The DNA sequence follows: TGCGCCAGCAGCATCCGCGGGGGTGATACGCAGTATTTT. This translates into CASSIRGGDTQYF.